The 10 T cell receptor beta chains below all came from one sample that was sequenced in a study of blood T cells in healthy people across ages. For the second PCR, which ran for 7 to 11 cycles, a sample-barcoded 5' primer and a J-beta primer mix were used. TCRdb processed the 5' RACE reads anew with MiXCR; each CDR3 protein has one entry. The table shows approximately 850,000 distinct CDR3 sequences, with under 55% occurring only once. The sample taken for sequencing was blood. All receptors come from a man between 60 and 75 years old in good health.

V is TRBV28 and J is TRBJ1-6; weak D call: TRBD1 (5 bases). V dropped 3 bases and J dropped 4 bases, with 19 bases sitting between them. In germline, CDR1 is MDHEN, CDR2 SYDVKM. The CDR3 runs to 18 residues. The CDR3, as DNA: TGTGCCAGCAGTTTTTCGGCAGGGTTAGGGTCTTATAATTCACCCCTCCACTTT. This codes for CASSFSAGLGSYNSPLHF.

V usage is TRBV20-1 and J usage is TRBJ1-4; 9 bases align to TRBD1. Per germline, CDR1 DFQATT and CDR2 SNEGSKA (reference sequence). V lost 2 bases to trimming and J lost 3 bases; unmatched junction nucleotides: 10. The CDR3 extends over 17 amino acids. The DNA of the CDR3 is TGCAGTGCTAGACCCCGGACAGGGGAGATACCTAATGAAAAACTGTTTTTT. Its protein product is CSARPRTGEIPNEKLFF.

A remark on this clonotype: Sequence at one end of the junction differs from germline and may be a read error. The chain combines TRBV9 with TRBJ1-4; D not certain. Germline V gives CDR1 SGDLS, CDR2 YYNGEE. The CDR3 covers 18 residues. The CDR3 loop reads CASSPSRGFSGTNEKLFF. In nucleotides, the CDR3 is TGTGCTAGCAGCCCTTCCCGAGGGTTTAGTGGAACTAATGAAAAACTGTTTTTT.

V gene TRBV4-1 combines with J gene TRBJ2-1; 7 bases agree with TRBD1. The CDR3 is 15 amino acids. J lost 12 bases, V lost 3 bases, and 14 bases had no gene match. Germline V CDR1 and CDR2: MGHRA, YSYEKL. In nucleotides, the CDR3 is TGCGCCAGCAGCCAGGTTTTAACAGGGGATCGTGGGCAGTTCTTC. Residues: CASSQVLTGDRGQFF.

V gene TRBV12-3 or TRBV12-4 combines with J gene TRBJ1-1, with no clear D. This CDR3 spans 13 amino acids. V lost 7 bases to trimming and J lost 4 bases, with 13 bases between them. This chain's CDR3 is CASISGPSTEAFF. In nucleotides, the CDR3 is TGTGCCAGCATATCAGGCCCCAGCACTGAAGCTTTCTTT.

CDR3 in amino acids: CASSFRQVSYEQYF. In DNA, the CDR3 is TGTGCCAGCAGCTTCAGACAGGTCTCCTACGAGCAGTACTTC. The gene calls are TRBV7-2 and TRBJ2-7, with D perhaps matching TRBD1 (6 bases). The germline V gene encodes CDR1 SGHTA and CDR2 FQGNSA. The CDR3 is 14 residues long. The V gene lost 3 bases and the J gene lost 0 bases, with 9 bases spanning the gap.

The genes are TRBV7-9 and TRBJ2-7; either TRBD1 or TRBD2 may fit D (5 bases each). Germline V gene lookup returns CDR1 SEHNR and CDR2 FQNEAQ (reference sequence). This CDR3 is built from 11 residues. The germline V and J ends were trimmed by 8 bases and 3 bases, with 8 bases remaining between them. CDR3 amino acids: CASWDGYEQYF. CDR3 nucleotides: TGTGCCAGCTGGGACGGCTACGAGCAGTACTTC. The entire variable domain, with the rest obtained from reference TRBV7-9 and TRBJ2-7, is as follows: DTGVSQNPRHKITKRGQNVTFRCDPISEHNRLYWYRQTLGQGPEFLTYFQNEAQLEKSRLLSDRFSAERPKGSFSTLEIQRTEQGDSAMYLCASWDGYEQYFGPGTRLTVT.

The CDR3 spells CASSYLQGHQPQHF. The CDR3 DNA follows: TGTGCCAGCAGTTATCTACAGGGGCATCAGCCCCAGCATTTT. The rearrangement uses TRBV6-2 or TRBV6-3 and TRBJ1-5; 7 positions match TRBD1. J lost 5 bases, V lost 3 bases, and 4 bases had no gene match. Germline V gives CDR1 MNHEY, CDR2 SVGEGT. This CDR3 spans 14 amino acids.

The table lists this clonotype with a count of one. CDR3 sequence: CASSGRMGYEQYF. In DNA, the CDR3 is TGTGCCAGCAGCGGGCGGATGGGCTACGAGCAGTACTTC. The rearrangement uses TRBV9 and TRBJ2-7; no reliable D call. Germline V gene sequence: CDR1 SGDLS, CDR2 YYNGEE. V was pared by 3 bases and J by 3 bases, with 10 bases between. CDR3 length: 13 residues. The complete variable domain, with remaining parts taken from reference TRBV9 and TRBJ2-7, reads DSGVTQTPKHLITATGQRVTLRCSPRSGDLSVYWYQQSLDQGLQFLIQYYNGEERAKGNILERFSAQQFPDLHSELNLSSLELGDSALYFCASSGRMGYEQYFGPGTRLTVT.

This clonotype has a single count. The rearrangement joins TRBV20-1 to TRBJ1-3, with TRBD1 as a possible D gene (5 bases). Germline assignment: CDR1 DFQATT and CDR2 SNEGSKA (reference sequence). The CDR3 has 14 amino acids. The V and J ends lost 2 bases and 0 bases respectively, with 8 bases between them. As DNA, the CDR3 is TGCAGTGCTAGATTAGGGGCCTCTGGAAACACCATATATTTT. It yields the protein CSARLGASGNTIYF.